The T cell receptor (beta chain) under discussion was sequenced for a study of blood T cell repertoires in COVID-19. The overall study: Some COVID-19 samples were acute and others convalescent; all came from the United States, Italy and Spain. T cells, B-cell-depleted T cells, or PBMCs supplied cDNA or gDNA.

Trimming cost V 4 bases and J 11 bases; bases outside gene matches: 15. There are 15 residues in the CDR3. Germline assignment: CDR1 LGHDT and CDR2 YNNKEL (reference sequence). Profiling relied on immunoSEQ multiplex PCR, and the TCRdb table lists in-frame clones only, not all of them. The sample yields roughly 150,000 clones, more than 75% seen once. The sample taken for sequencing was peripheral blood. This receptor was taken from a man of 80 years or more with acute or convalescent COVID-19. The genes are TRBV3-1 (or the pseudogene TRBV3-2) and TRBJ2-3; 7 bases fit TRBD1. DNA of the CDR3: TGTGCCAGCAGCCCCCAGTACGTCCGGGACAGCCTGCAGTATTTT. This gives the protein CASSPQYVRDSLQYF.